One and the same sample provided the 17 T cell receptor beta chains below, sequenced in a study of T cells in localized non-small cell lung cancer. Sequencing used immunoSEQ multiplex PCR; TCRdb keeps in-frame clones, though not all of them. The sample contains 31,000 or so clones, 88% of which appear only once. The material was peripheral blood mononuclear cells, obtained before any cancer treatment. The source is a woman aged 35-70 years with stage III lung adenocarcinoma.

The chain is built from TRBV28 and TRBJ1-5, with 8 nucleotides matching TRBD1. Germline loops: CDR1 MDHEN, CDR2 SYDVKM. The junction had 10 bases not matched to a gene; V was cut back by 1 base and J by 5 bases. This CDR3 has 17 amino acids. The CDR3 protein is CASSLLRGQGADQPQHF. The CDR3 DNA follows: TGTGCCAGCAGTTTATTGAGGGGGCAGGGGGCGGATCAGCCCCAGCATTTT.

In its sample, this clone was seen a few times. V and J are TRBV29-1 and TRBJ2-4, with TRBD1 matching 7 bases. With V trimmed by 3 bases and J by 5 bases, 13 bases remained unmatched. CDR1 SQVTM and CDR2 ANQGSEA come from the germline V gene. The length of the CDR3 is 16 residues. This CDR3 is CSVDLRGQTGQNIQYF. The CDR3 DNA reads TGCAGCGTTGATCTGAGGGGGCAGACAGGTCAAAACATTCAGTACTTC. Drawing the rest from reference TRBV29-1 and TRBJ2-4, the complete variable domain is SAVISQKPSRDICQRGTSLTIQCQVDSQVTMMFWYRQQPGQSLTLIATANQGSEATYESGFVIDKFPISRPNLTFSTLTVSNMSPEDSSIYLCSVDLRGQTGQNIQYFGAGTRLSVL.

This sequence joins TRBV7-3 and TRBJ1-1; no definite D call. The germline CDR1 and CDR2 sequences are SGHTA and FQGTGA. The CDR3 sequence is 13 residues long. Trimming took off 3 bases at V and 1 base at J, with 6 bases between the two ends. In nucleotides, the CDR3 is TGTGCCAGCAGCTTTTCCCCGAACACTGAAGCTTTCTTT. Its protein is CASSFSPNTEAFF.

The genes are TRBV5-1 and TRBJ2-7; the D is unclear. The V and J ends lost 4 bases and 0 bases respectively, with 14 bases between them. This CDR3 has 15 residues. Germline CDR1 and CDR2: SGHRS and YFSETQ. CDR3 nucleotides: TGCGCCAGCAGCCTCGGAGCAGCGTACTCCTACGAGCAGTACTTC. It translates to CASSLGAAYSYEQYF. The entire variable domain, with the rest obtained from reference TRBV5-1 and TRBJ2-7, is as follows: KAGVTQTPRYLIKTRGQQVTLSCSPISGHRSVSWYQQTPGQGLQFLFEYFSETQRNKGNFPGRFSGRQFSNSRSEMNVSTLELGDSALYLCASSLGAAYSYEQYFGPGTRLTVT.

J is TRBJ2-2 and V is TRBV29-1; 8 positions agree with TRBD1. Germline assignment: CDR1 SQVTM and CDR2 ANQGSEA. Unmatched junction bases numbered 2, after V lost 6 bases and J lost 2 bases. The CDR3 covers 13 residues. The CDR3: CSVDRANTGELFF. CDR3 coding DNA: TGCAGCGTGGACAGGGCCAACACCGGGGAGCTGTTTTTT.

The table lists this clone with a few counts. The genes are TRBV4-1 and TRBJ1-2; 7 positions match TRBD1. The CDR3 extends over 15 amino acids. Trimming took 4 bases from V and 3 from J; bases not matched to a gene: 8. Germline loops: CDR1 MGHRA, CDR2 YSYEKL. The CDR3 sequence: CASSRLDRADYGYTF. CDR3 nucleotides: TGCGCCAGCAGCCGCCTCGACAGGGCGGACTATGGCTACACCTTC.

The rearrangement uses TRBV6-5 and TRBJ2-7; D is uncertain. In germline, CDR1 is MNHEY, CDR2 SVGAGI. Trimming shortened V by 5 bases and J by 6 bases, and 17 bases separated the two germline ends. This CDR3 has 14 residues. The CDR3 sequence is CASSPRVQESEQYF. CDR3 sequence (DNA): TGTGCCAGCAGTCCCCGGGTCCAAGAGAGCGAGCAGTACTTC.

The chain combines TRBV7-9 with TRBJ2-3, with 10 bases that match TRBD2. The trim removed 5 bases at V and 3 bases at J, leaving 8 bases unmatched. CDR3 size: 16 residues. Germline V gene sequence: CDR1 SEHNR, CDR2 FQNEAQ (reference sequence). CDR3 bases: TGTGCCAGCAGCCATATTAGCGGGGGGCGGACAGATACGCAGTATTTT. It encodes CASSHISGGRTDTQYF. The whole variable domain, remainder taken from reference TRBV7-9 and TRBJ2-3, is DTGVSQNPRHKITKRGQNVTFRCDPISEHNRLYWYRQTLGQGPEFLTYFQNEAQLEKSRLLSDRFSAERPKGSFSTLEIQRTEQGDSAMYLCASSHISGGRTDTQYFGPGTRLTVL.

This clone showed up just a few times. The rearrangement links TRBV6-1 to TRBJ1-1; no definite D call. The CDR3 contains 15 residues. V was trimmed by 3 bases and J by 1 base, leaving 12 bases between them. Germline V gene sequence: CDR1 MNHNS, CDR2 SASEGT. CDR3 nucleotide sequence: TGTGCCAGCAGTGACCGGAGCCAAAAGAACACTGAAGCTTTCTTT. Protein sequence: CASSDRSQKNTEAFF.

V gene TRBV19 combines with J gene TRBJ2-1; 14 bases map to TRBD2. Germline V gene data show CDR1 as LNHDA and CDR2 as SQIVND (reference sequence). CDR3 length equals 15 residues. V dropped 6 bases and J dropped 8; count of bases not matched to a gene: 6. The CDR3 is CASSRLAGGIDEQFF. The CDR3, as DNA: TGTGCCAGTAGCCGACTAGCGGGAGGGATTGATGAGCAGTTCTTC.

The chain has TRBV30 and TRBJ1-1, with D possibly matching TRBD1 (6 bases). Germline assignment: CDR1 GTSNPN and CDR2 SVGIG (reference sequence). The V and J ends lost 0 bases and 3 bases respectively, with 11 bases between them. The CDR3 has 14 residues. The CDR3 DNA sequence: TGTGCCTGGAGTGTGCAGGGGAAGGACACTGAAGCTTTCTTT. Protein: CAWSVQGKDTEAFF.

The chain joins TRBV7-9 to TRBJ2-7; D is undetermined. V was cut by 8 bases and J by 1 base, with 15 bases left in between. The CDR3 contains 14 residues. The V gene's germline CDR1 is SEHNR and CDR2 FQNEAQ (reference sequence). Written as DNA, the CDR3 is TGTGCCAGCTCCCTCGAGATTCGTTCCTACGAGCAGTACTTC. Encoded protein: CASSLEIRSYEQYF.

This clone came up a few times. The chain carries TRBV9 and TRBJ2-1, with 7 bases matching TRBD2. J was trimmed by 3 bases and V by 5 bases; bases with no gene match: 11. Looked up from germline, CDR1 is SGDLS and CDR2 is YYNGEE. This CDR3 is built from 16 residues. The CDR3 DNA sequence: TGTGCCAGCAGTACCCGGGGGGAATCAGACTACAATGAGCAGTTCTTC. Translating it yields CASSTRGESDYNEQFF.

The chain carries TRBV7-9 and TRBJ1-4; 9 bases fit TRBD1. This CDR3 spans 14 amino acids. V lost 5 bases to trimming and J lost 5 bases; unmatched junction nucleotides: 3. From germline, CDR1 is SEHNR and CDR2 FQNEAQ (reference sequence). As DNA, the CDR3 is TGTGCCAGCAGCCAGGGACAGGGCAATGAAAAACTGTTTTTT. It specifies CASSQGQGNEKLFF.

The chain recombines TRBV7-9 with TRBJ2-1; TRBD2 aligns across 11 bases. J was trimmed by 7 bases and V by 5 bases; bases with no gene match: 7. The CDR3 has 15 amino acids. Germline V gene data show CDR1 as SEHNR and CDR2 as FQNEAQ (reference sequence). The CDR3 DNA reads TGTGCCAGCAGCCCCACTAGCGGGAGTTTGAATGAGCAGTTCTTC. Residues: CASSPTSGSLNEQFF. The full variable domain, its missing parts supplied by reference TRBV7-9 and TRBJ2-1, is DTGVSQNPRHKITKRGQNVTFRCDPISEHNRLYWYRQTLGQGPEFLTYFQNEAQLEKSRLLSDRFSAERPKGSFSTLEIQRTEQGDSAMYLCASSPTSGSLNEQFFGPGTRLTVL.

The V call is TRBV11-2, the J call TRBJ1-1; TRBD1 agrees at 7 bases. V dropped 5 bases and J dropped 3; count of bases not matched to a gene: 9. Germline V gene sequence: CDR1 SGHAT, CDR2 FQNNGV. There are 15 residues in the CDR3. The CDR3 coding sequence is TGTGCCAGCAGCATCAACAGGGGTTTCGACACTGAAGCTTTCTTT. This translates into CASSINRGFDTEAFF. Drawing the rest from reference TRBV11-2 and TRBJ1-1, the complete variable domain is EAGVAQSPRYKIIEKRQSVAFWCNPISGHATLYWYQQILGQGPKLLIQFQNNGVVDDSQLPKDRFSAERLKGVDSTLKIQPAKLEDSAVYLCASSINRGFDTEAFFGQGTRLTVV.

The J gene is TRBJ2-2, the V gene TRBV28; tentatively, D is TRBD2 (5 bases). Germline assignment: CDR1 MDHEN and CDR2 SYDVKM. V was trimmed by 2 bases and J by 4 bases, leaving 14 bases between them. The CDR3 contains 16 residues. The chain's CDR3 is CASSLIIGSGTGELFF. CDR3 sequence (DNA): TGTGCCAGCAGTTTAATTATAGGGAGCGGCACCGGGGAGCTGTTTTTT.